The 24 T cell receptor beta chains listed next were all sequenced from one sample in a study of T cell responses to AZD1222 COVID-19 vaccine. Libraries were prepared by immunoSEQ multiplex PCR; TCRdb keeps only in-frame clonotypes and omits some of them. Among roughly 120,000 clones listed, approximately 86% were seen once. This sample comprised peripheral blood, obtained on day 0 of AZD1222 vaccination. These receptors were obtained from an adult in good health.

The gene calls are TRBV29-1 and TRBJ2-2; D call uncertain. There are 13 residues in the CDR3. Germline V lookup: CDR1 SQVTM, CDR2 ANQGSEA. V dropped 5 bases and J dropped 4 bases, with 11 bases sitting between them. CDR3 in amino acids: CSVSPVATGELFF. CDR3 DNA sequence: TGCAGCGTTTCCCCGGTCGCCACCGGGGAGCTGTTTTTT.

The chain combines TRBV7-9 with TRBJ2-2, with 8 bases that match TRBD2. V shed 4 bases and J 4 bases; nucleotides not matched to a gene: 14. CDR1 and CDR2 (germline): SEHNR, FQNEAQ (reference sequence). This CDR3 region has 18 residues. This CDR3 reads CASSYVESGLAGTGELFF. The CDR3 nucleotides are TGTGCCAGCAGCTATGTAGAAAGCGGGCTAGCGGGCACCGGGGAGCTGTTTTTT.

There are a few counts of this clone. The chain combines TRBV29-1 with TRBJ2-7; 11 bases are shared with TRBD2. Germline V CDR1 and CDR2: SQVTM, ANQGSEA. The CDR3 has 12 amino acids. Germline trimming cut 6 bases from V and 6 bases from J; bases unmatched to any gene: 4. The CDR3 DNA reads as TGCAGCGTCACTAGCGGGAGTGGCGAGCAGTACTTC. Protein: CSVTSGSGEQYF.

The chain has TRBV7-2 and TRBJ1-2; D may be TRBD1 (5 bases). The CDR3 consists of 15 residues. Germline CDR1 SGHTA, CDR2 FQGNSA. Trimming removed 0 bases at V and 6 bases at J, with 14 bases between. The CDR3 reads CASSLAWGGIDGYTF. DNA of the CDR3: TGTGCCAGCAGCTTAGCCTGGGGGGGAATAGATGGCTACACCTTC.

This clone has just a few counts. Different DNA sequences within this sample yield the same CDR3. V gene TRBV19 combines with J gene TRBJ2-5, with TRBD2 matching 9 bases. Trimming removed 5 bases from V and 4 bases from J; junction bases left unmatched: 8. Per germline, CDR1 LNHDA and CDR2 SQIVND (reference sequence). This CDR3 contains 15 residues. CDR3 coding DNA: TGTGCCAGTAGTCTGGCGGGGGGGCCGAGAGAGACCCAGTACTTC. As protein: CASSLAGGPRETQYF. Full variable domain (missing parts from reference TRBV19 and TRBJ2-5): DGGITQSPKYLFRKEGQNVTLSCEQNLNHDAMYWYRQDPGQGLRLIYYSQIVNDFQKGDIAEGYSVSREKKESFPLTVTSAQKNPTAFYLCASSLAGGPRETQYFGPGTRLLVL.

V and J are TRBV6-9 and TRBJ2-7; TRBD1 matches at 10 bases. J was trimmed by 4 bases and V by 2 bases; bases with no gene match: 8. The CDR3 covers 16 residues. Germline CDR1 MNHGY, CDR2 SVAAGI. CDR3 DNA: TGTGCCAGCAGTTATAGCCGGGACAGGGGAACGTACGAGCAGTACTTC. Its protein product is CASSYSRDRGTYEQYF.

This chain connects TRBV10-1 to TRBJ2-7, with a weak D call TRBD1 (5 bases). Trimming pared 3 bases from V and 0 bases from J, leaving 12 bases between. The CDR3 consists of 15 residues. CDR1 and CDR2 (germline): WNHNN, SYGVQD (reference sequence). CDR3 loop: CASSDSREGSYEQYF. The CDR3, as DNA: TGCGCCAGCAGTGATTCCAGGGAAGGCTCCTACGAGCAGTACTTC.

The rearrangement joins TRBV5-4 to TRBJ2-5; D is ambiguous. CDR1 is SGHNT, CDR2 YYREEE, per germline (reference sequence). The CDR3 is 13 amino acids. V was clipped by 0 bases and J by 4 bases, with 7 bases between them. The CDR3 loop is CASSLGPLETQYF. In DNA form, the CDR3 reads TGTGCCAGCAGCTTGGGACCCTTAGAGACCCAGTACTTC.

The chain carries TRBV27 and TRBJ1-1, with 9 bases fitting TRBD1. After removal of 7 bases from V and 8 bases from J, the junction contained 8 bases not matched to a gene. CDR3 length equals 13 residues. The germline V gene encodes CDR1 MNHEY and CDR2 SMNVEV (reference sequence). In DNA, the CDR3 is TGTGCCAGCAACGAATACGGGACAGGGGAAGCTTTCTTT. Amino acid sequence: CASNEYGTGEAFF.

The chain links TRBV28 to TRBJ2-3; TRBD1 or TRBD2 may be the D gene (6 bases each). Germline V CDR1 and CDR2: MDHEN, SYDVKM. V gave up 6 bases and J gave up 2 bases, with 21 bases separating them. This CDR3 has 17 amino acids. CDR3 in amino acids: CASSSRGHGQHTDTQYF. The CDR3 nucleotides read TGTGCCAGCAGCTCTCGGGGGCACGGGCAACACACAGATACGCAGTATTTT.

CDR3 residues: CASSLSGTSGAYNEQFF. DNA for the CDR3: TGTGCCAGCAGTTTATCAGGGACTAGCGGAGCCTACAATGAGCAGTTCTTC. This chain uses TRBV27 with TRBJ2-1, with 11 nucleotides matching TRBD2. Looked up from germline, CDR1 is MNHEY and CDR2 is SMNVEV (reference sequence). This CDR3 spans 17 amino acids. V trimming: 0 bases; J trimming: 2 bases; junction bases outside the gene matches: 3.

The J gene is TRBJ2-7, the V gene TRBV19; 10 nucleotides line up with TRBD2. CDR1 and CDR2 from the germline V gene are LNHDA and SQIVND (reference sequence). The V and J ends lost 4 bases and 2 bases, in that order; junction bases with no gene match: 5. This CDR3 has 15 residues. CDR3 sequence (DNA): TGTGCCAGTAGTACAACTAGCGGGAATACCTACGAGCAGTACTTC. The encoded protein is CASSTTSGNTYEQYF. The variable domain in full, with the rest retrieved from reference TRBV19 and TRBJ2-7, is DGGITQSPKYLFRKEGQNVTLSCEQNLNHDAMYWYRQDPGQGLRLIYYSQIVNDFQKGDIAEGYSVSREKKESFPLTVTSAQKNPTAFYLCASSTTSGNTYEQYFGPGTRLTVT.

The gene calls are TRBV9 and TRBJ1-2; D ambiguous. From germline, CDR1 is SGDLS and CDR2 YYNGEE. V was trimmed by 0 bases and J by 2 bases, leaving 8 bases between them. There are 14 residues in the CDR3. CDR3 amino acids: CASSVGQGNYGYTF. The CDR3 region has the DNA TGTGCCAGCAGCGTAGGGCAAGGGAACTATGGCTACACCTTC.

This clone has a single count. The V and J genes are TRBV10-1 and TRBJ2-5, with D perhaps matching TRBD1 (5 bases). The germline V and J ends were trimmed by 2 bases and 2 bases, with 12 bases remaining between them. Per germline, CDR1 WNHNN and CDR2 SYGVQD (reference sequence). The CDR3 spans 15 residues. CDR3 nucleotides: TGCGCCAGCAGTGAGCAGGGAAGGGTTCAAGAGACCCAGTACTTC. It specifies CASSEQGRVQETQYF.

This clone was detected only once. The V and J genes are TRBV20-1 and TRBJ1-5; D uncertain. Germline V gene data show CDR1 as DFQATT and CDR2 as SNEGSKA (reference sequence). V lost 3 bases and J lost 0, with 6 bases in between. CDR3 length: 13 amino acids. The CDR3 sequence: CSASGDSNQPQHF. The CDR3 DNA reads TGCAGTGCTAGTGGGGATAGCAATCAGCCCCAGCATTTT.

This chain connects TRBV18 to TRBJ2-7, with 7 bases matching TRBD2. The CDR3 totals 16 residues. Germline CDR1 reads KGHSH; CDR2 reads LQKENI. V lost 3 bases, J lost 1 base, and 9 bases stayed unmatched. This CDR3 reads CASSPIPPGGSYEQYF. The CDR3 nucleotides are TGTGCCAGCTCACCCATCCCCCCCGGGGGGTCCTACGAGCAGTACTTC.

V is TRBV2 and J is TRBJ2-3, with 8 bases that match TRBD2. Trimming removed 8 bases from V and 4 bases from J; junction bases left unmatched: 11. Germline lookup yields CDR1 SNHLY and CDR2 FYNNEI. The CDR3 has 15 amino acids. The CDR3 bases are TGTGCCAGCGGCCCCGCGGCGGGGGGCGCAGATACGCAGTATTTT. Protein product: CASGPAAGGADTQYF. The whole variable domain, remainder taken from reference TRBV2 and TRBJ2-3, is EPEVTQTPSHQVTQMGQEVILRCVPISNHLYFYWYRQILGQKVEFLVSFYNNEISEKSEIFDDQFSVERPDGSNFTLKIRSTKLEDSAMYFCASGPAAGGADTQYFGPGTRLTVL.

This clone was observed a single time. The identical CDR3 is also encoded by other nucleotide sequences in the sample. The chain uses TRBV27 and TRBJ2-7; tentative D call: TRBD1 (5 bases). The V and J ends lost 2 bases and 2 bases respectively, with 7 bases between them. The CDR3 length is 13 residues. Looked up from germline, CDR1 is MNHEY and CDR2 is SMNVEV (reference sequence). For the CDR3, the DNA is TGTGCCAGCAGTTTAAGCAGGGCCTACGAGCAGTACTTC. Its protein is CASSLSRAYEQYF.

The J gene is TRBJ2-3, the V gene TRBV7-6; D might be TRBD1 (7 bases). Germline CDR1 SGHVS, CDR2 FNYEAQ. The V and J ends lost 5 bases and 8 bases respectively, with 17 bases between them. The CDR3 consists of 14 residues. This chain's CDR3 is CASSGTGVRGTQYF. Written as DNA, the CDR3 is TGTGCCAGCAGCGGAACAGGGGTGCGGGGTACGCAGTATTTT.

This clone was picked up a small number of times. The chain recombines TRBV7-2 with TRBJ2-3; maybe TRBD2 (6 bases). The germline CDR1 and CDR2 sequences are SGHTA and FQGNSA. This CDR3 is 15 amino acids long. With 4 bases removed from V and 0 bases from J, the gap between germline ends came to 11 bases. Written as DNA, the CDR3 is TGTGCCAGCAGCTCGGACTACCTTAGCACAGATACGCAGTATTTT. It translates to CASSSDYLSTDTQYF.

V and J are TRBV5-1 and TRBJ2-2; possible D gene TRBD2, 5 bases. Trimming left V 2 bases short and J 4 bases short, with 9 bases between. There are 14 residues in the CDR3. Per the germline V gene, CDR1 is SGHRS and CDR2 is YFSETQ. CDR3: CASSFGGSTGELFF. The CDR3 nucleotides are TGCGCCAGCAGCTTCGGCGGGTCCACCGGGGAGCTGTTTTTT.

The chain uses TRBV6-6 and TRBJ2-2; 12 bases map to TRBD2. Germline V gene data show CDR1 as MNHNY and CDR2 as SVGAGI (reference sequence). The CDR3 totals 16 residues. The J segment lost 1 base and the V segment lost 6 bases, leaving 3 bases of the junction unmatched. The CDR3 DNA follows: TGTGCCAGCAGGGGGGGACTAGCGGGGAACACCGGGGAGCTGTTTTTT. This encodes CASRGGLAGNTGELFF.

This clone was counted once. This chain uses TRBV28 with TRBJ2-1; 9 bases fit TRBD2. Germline CDR1 MDHEN, CDR2 SYDVKM. The CDR3 is made up of 13 amino acids. After removal of 6 bases from V and 4 bases from J, the junction contained 1 base not matched to a gene. The chain's CDR3 is CASRLAGYNEQFF. DNA of the CDR3: TGTGCCAGCAGACTAGCGGGTTACAATGAGCAGTTCTTC.

The chain recombines TRBV12-3 or TRBV12-4 with TRBJ2-5; D ambiguous. V shed 2 bases and J shed 5 bases, with 9 bases lying between them. The CDR3 totals 13 residues. In DNA form, the CDR3 reads TGTGCCAGCAGTTTACTCTTCGGGGAGACCCAGTACTTC. Its protein is CASSLLFGETQYF.